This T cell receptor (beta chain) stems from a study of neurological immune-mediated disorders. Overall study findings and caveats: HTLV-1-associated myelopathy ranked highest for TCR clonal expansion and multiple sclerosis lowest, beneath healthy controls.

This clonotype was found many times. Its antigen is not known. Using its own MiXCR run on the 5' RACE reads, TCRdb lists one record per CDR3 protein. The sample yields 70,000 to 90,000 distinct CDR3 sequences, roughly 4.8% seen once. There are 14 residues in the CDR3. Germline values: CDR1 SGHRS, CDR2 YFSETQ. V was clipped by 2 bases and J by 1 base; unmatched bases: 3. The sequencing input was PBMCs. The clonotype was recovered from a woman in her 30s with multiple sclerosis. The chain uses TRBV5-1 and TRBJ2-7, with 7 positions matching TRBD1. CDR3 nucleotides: TGCGCCAGCAGCTTCAGACAGGGATCCTACGAGCAGTACTTC. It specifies CASSFRQGSYEQYF.